This T cell receptor beta chain was retrieved from a study of blood T cell repertoires in COVID-19. About the study: Nucleic acid was either cDNA or gDNA, and it came from T cells, B-cell-depleted T cells, or PBMCs.

Recruitment covered 25 or so US areas and drew participants whose ages spanned about 18 to 95 years. Allocation to cohorts depended on clinical history reported by the participants. Germline trimming cut 2 bases from V and 3 bases from J; bases unmatched to any gene: 5. The CDR3 covers 15 residues. CDR1 MNHEY and CDR2 SMNVEV come from the germline V gene (reference sequence). Assay: immunoSEQ multiplex PCR; the TCRdb copy retains only in-frame clones and omits some. Of approximately 250,000 clones in the sample, approximately 90% were seen once. Only one count was recorded for this clone. This chain joins TRBV27 and TRBJ2-7; 9 bases map to TRBD1. The source of this sequence is a woman between 25 and 40 years old with acute COVID-19. The sample was PBMCs or T cells enriched from blood (not recorded which). CDR3 amino acids: CASSLPGTGIYEQYF. In nucleotides, the CDR3 is TGTGCCAGCAGTTTACCTGGGACAGGGATCTACGAGCAGTACTTC.